This T cell receptor beta chain was documented in a study of blood T cell repertoires in COVID-19. Profiled with immunoSEQ multiplex PCR; TCRdb holds only in-frame clones, not every one. The sample records under 75,000 clones, 90% being singletons. CDR1 is GTSNPN, CDR2 SVGIG, per germline (reference sequence). V shed 2 bases and J shed 4 bases, with 6 bases lying between them. The CDR3 length is 12 residues. The chain has TRBV30 and TRBJ1-5; tentatively, D is TRBD1 (5 bases). Sequencing was performed on peripheral blood. The sequence was obtained from a man in his sixties with active COVID-19. CDR3 sequence reads: CAWSPGNQPQHF. The CDR3 bases are TGTGCCTGGAGTCCAGGGAATCAGCCCCAGCATTTT.